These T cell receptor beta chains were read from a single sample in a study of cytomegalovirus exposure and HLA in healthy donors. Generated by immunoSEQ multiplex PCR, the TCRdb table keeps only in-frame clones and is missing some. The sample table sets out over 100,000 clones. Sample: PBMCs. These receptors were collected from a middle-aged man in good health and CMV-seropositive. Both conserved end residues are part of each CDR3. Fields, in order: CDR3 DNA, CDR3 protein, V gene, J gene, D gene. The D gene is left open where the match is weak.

TGTGCCGGGGAGAAACAGGGGCCGGGCTACACCTTC	CAGEKQGPGYTF	TRBV30	TRBJ1-2	TRBD1
TGTGCCAGCTCACCACTCCCAGGAAATACTAATGAAAAACTGTTTTTT	CASSPLPGNTNEKLFF	TRBV18	TRBJ1-4	.
TGTGCCAGCAGCCTGGGGGGGACCACCACGTGGGGCACTGAAGCCTTCTTT	CASSLGGTTTWGTEAFF	TRBV9	TRBJ1-1	.
TGTGCCAGCAGCTCTGGCAGGGCGAGGAGAAACACCATATATTTT	CASSSGRARRNTIYF	TRBV7-2	TRBJ1-3	.
TGCAGTGCTAGTCGAGGTGGGGAGCTGTTTTTT	CSASRGGELFF	TRBV20-1	TRBJ2-2	.
TGTGCCAGTAGTAGCCCGGGGGGGACCAGGGGCTCCTACAATGAGCAGTTCTTC	CASSSPGGTRGSYNEQFF	TRBV19	TRBJ2-1	TRBD2
TGTGCCAGCAGCTTAACCCCTCGGATGGGGCCGGTTGAGCAGTTCTTC	CASSLTPRMGPVEQFF	TRBV7-3	TRBJ2-1	.
TGTGCCAGCAGCCAAGAGGGCGGGCTAGCGAATATCTACGAGCAGTACTTC	CASSQEGGLANIYEQYF	TRBV14	TRBJ2-7	.
TGTGCCAGCAGCCCTACTACGGGAGGCAATGAGCAGTTCTTC	CASSPTTGGNEQFF	TRBV11-2	TRBJ2-1	TRBD2
TGTGCCAGCCGACTAGCGAGCTCCTACAATGAGCAGTTCTTC	CASRLASSYNEQFF	TRBV6-6	TRBJ2-1	TRBD2
TGTGCCAGCAGACCCCCGGGACAGACAATATTTGAGCAGTACTTC	CASRPPGQTIFEQYF	TRBV28	TRBJ2-7	TRBD1
TGTGCCAGCAGCTTAGTATCGCTGGCCGAGCAGTACTTC	CASSLVSLAEQYF	TRBV11-2	TRBJ2-7	.
TGTGCCAGTAGTCGATTCCGGGATACCTACGAGCAGCACTTC	CASSRFRDTYEQHF	TRBV19	TRBJ2-7	.
TGTGCCAGCAGTTACCCACGGGACAGCTATGGCTACACCTTC	CASSYPRDSYGYTF	TRBV6-6	TRBJ1-2	TRBD1
TGTGCCAGCAGCTTGGGTGGGGGGGGTTACGAGCAGTACTTC	CASSLGGGGYEQYF	TRBV11-2	TRBJ2-7	TRBD2
TGCAGCGTTACAGAGAACAATCAGCCCCAGCATTTT	CSVTENNQPQHF	TRBV29-1	TRBJ1-5	.
TGCGCCAGCAGCACAACAGGATTGAACACTGAAGCTTTCTTT	CASSTTGLNTEAFF	TRBV5-1	TRBJ1-1	.
TGTGCCAGCAGTTTAGGAGGGGCGCCGGGACTAGCGGGAGCCGAGCAGTACTTC	CASSLGGAPGLAGAEQYF	TRBV28	TRBJ2-7	TRBD2
TGCGCCAGCAGCCAAGACCCCGGACAGGGGGCTAATCAGCCCCAGCATTTT	CASSQDPGQGANQPQHF	TRBV4-1	TRBJ1-5	TRBD1
TGTGCCAGCAGTGCTAGCTCCTACAATGAGCAGTTCTTC	CASSASSYNEQFF	TRBV25-1	TRBJ2-1	.
TGCAGCGTTGAAGATAACCTTTACGAGCAGTACTTC	CSVEDNLYEQYF	TRBV29-1	TRBJ2-7	.
TGTGCCAGCAGCTTCTCCGGGACACCCGAGCAGTACTTC	CASSFSGTPEQYF	TRBV5-6	TRBJ2-7	.
TGTGCCAGCAGCCAGGGGGGAAACGAGCAGTACTTC	CASSQGGNEQYF	TRBV6-6	TRBJ2-7	.
TGTGCCAGCAGCTGGACTAGATTTGGGGAGCAGTACTTC	CASSWTRFGEQYF	TRBV5-6	TRBJ2-7	TRBD2
TGCAGCGTTGAATATTCCGGGGAGACCCAGTACTTC	CSVEYSGETQYF	TRBV29-1	TRBJ2-5	.
TGTGCCAGCAGCCCAGAATCTAACACCGGGGAGCTGTTTTTT	CASSPESNTGELFF	TRBV7-8	TRBJ2-2	.
TGTGCCAGCAGACAAGACAGGGGGACCGGGGAGCTGTTTTTT	CASRQDRGTGELFF	TRBV6-5	TRBJ2-2	TRBD1
TGTGCCAGCAGGGTACAGTACAATCAGCCCCAGCATTTT	CASRVQYNQPQHF	TRBV27	TRBJ1-5	.
TGTGCCAGTAGTATAGATGGGACAGGGGACCGACAGCCCCAGCATTTT	CASSIDGTGDRQPQHF	TRBV19	TRBJ1-5	TRBD1
TGTGCCAGCAGCGAACTAGCGGGAGGGGATACGCAGTATTTT	CASSELAGGDTQYF	TRBV7-3	TRBJ2-3	TRBD2
TGTGCCAGTAGTATGGCGCAGGGGGCGAAAAGGGCTTTC	CASSMAQGAKRAF	TRBV19	TRBJ2-7	TRBD1
TGTGCCAGCAAGGGACAGGGCCGGACCGAGCAGTACTTC	CASKGQGRTEQYF	TRBV2	TRBJ2-7	TRBD1
TGCAGCGTGACCCAGGGTAACGAGCAGTACTTC	CSVTQGNEQYF	TRBV29-1	TRBJ2-7	.
TGCAGTGCTCGGGTCTTACCAGAGCAGTACTTC	CSARVLPEQYF	TRBV20-1	TRBJ2-7	.
TGTGCCAGCAGTTTATCGACGACAGGGGTCCATGAGCAGTTCTTC	CASSLSTTGVHEQFF	TRBV28	TRBJ2-1	TRBD1
TGCGCCAGCAGTACCGACAAGACCACAGATACGCAGTATTTT	CASSTDKTTDTQYF	TRBV5-1	TRBJ2-3	.
TGTGCCAGCAGCCTGGAGACCACAGATACGCAGTATTTT	CASSLETTDTQYF	TRBV7-8	TRBJ2-3	.
TGTGCCAGTAGTTTGACAGACTATGGCTACACCTTC	CASSLTDYGYTF	TRBV19	TRBJ1-2	.
TGTGCCAGCAGCTTATCCTACCAAGAGACCCAGTACTTC	CASSLSYQETQYF	TRBV7-2	TRBJ2-5	.
TGTGCCAGCCGAAATAGCCTCACAGATACGCAGTATTTT	CASRNSLTDTQYF	TRBV28	TRBJ2-3	.
TGTGCCTGGAACAGGGCCTTCACCTACAATGAGCAGTTCTTC	CAWNRAFTYNEQFF	TRBV30	TRBJ2-1	.
TGTGCCAGCACCCGGACTAGCGGATACAATGAGCAGTTCTTC	CASTRTSGYNEQFF	TRBV28	TRBJ2-1	TRBD2
TGTGCCAGCAGCTACTCTTCCGGGAACCCGAGGCACGAGCAGTACTTC	CASSYSSGNPRHEQYF	TRBV7-8	TRBJ2-7	.
TGCGCCAGCAGCCAAGATAGGGCCGGGACTAGCGGGATTTACGAGCAGTACTTC	CASSQDRAGTSGIYEQYF	TRBV4-3	TRBJ2-7	TRBD2
TGCGCCAGCAGCCAGGGCCTTTCTTTGGAATACGAGCAGTACTTC	CASSQGLSLEYEQYF	TRBV4-1	TRBJ2-7	.
TGTGCCAGCACTATGCAGGGGATCGGTCTGGAAAAACTGTTTTTT	CASTMQGIGLEKLFF	TRBV2	TRBJ1-4	.
TGTGCCAGCAGCTTAGATCGGGGTGCCAATCAGCCCCAGCATTTT	CASSLDRGANQPQHF	TRBV11-2	TRBJ1-5	.
TGTGCCAGCAGTTATGCAGGAGGTTACTCTGAAGCTTTCTTT	CASSYAGGYSEAFF	TRBV6-5	TRBJ1-1	.
TGTGCCAGCAGACATAACGGGGACAGGGGACCTAGCTCTGGAAACACCATATATTTT	CASRHNGDRGPSSGNTIYF	TRBV7-3	TRBJ1-3	TRBD1
TGTGCCAGCAGTTCGGGACTTTCAATTGAAGCTTTCTTT	CASSSGLSIEAFF	TRBV27	TRBJ1-1	.
TGTGCCAGCAGCCTTACCTACGAGCAGTACTTC	CASSLTYEQYF	TRBV9	TRBJ2-7	.